This is a list of T cell receptor beta chains from one sample in a study of blood T cells in healthy people across ages. TCRdb re-derived calls from the 5' RACE reads in MiXCR, one entry per CDR3 protein. In the table there are fewer than 950,000 distinct CDR3 sequences, about 36% of which are singletons. The specimen sequenced was blood. These receptors originate from a young man in good health. Both conserved end residues are part of each CDR3. The D gene is left open where the match is weak. Expanded clones get a size class; other rows say once, few or many, or leave the size out.

TRBJ1-1	TRBV6-5	few	NA	TGTGCCAGCATCGATCCGGCGGGGAACACTGAAGCTTTCTTT	CASIDPAGNTEAFF
TRBJ2-7	TRBV12-3/TRBV12-4	NA	NA	TGTGCCAGCAGCGACAGCCCCCGGCCACCCTACGAGCAGTACTTC	CASSDSPRPPYEQYF
TRBJ1-5	TRBV14	NA	NA	TGTGCCAGCAGCTCCTCACATAGCAATCAGCCCCAGCATTTT	CASSSSHSNQPQHF
TRBJ1-2	TRBV6-5	few	NA	TGTGCCAGCAGCCGGGACAAGAGAAACTATGGCTACACCTTC	CASSRDKRNYGYTF
TRBJ2-3	TRBV3-1	NA	TRBD2	TGTGCCAGCAGCCTTCAACCGGGACTAGCGGGGGAAAGCACAGATACGCAGTATTTT	CASSLQPGLAGESTDTQYF
TRBJ1-2	TRBV7-2	few	TRBD1	TGTGCCAGCAGCTACCGAGGACAGGACTACACCTTC	CASSYRGQDYTF
TRBJ1-1	TRBV21-1	NA	NA	TGTGCCAGCAGGACAGGGAGGAGGACTGAAGCTTTCTTT	CASRTGRRTEAFF
TRBJ1-2	TRBV2	many	NA	TGTGCCAGCAGTGACAGGGGTCGTAACTATGGCTACACCTTC	CASSDRGRNYGYTF
TRBJ2-5	TRBV28	many	NA	TGTGCCAGCACCCCTCGGGCTGGTACCTGGACCCAGTACTTC	CASTPRAGTWTQYF
TRBJ2-5	TRBV4-1	NA	NA	TGCGCCAGCGGCCACATGGAGAAGAGGGACCGGATGGTGCAGTACTTC	CASGHMEKRDRMVQYF
TRBJ2-2	TRBV20-1	NA	NA	TGCAGTGGATGGGGGGTGGACACCGGGGAGCTGTTTTTT	CSGWGVDTGELFF
TRBJ2-3	TRBV7-3	few	NA	TGTGCCAGCAGCTTAACAGGGGCGCGTACAGATACGCAGTATTTT	CASSLTGARTDTQYF
TRBJ1-1	TRBV4-1	NA	TRBD1	TGCGCCAGCAGCCTACAGGGGTGGAGCACTGAAGCTTTCTTT	CASSLQGWSTEAFF
TRBJ1-5	TRBV2	NA	NA	TGTGCCAGCAGGACAGGCACCCCCAATCAGCCCCAGCATTTT	CASRTGTPNQPQHF
TRBJ1-5	TRBV7-9	few	NA	TGTGCCAGCAGCTTAGCTGGGTCTAGCAATCAGCCCCAGCATTTT	CASSLAGSSNQPQHF
TRBJ2-1	TRBV7-2	few	NA	TGTGCCAGCAGCCACGGGGGCCCGGGGGAGCAGTTCTTC	CASSHGGPGEQFF
TRBJ1-1	TRBV5-1	NA	NA	TGCGCCAGCAGCTTGGAGGGGGAAGTCACTGAAGCTTTCTTT	CASSLEGEVTEAFF
TRBJ1-1	TRBV12-3/TRBV12-4	NA	TRBD1	TGTGCCAGCAGTTTAAAATCAGGGGGCTTGACTGAAGCTTTCTTT	CASSLKSGGLTEAFF
TRBJ2-1	TRBV4-1	NA	TRBD2	TGCGCCAGCGGGACTAGCGGGGGCCACAATGAGCAGTTCTTC	CASGTSGGHNEQFF
TRBJ2-1	TRBV7-2	NA	NA	TGTGCCAGCAGCATACGGCCGGGCGACGAGCAGTTCTTC	CASSIRPGDEQFF
TRBJ1-6	TRBV20-1	NA	NA	TGCAGTGCTAGAGGCCCAAATTCACCCCTCCACTTT	CSARGPNSPLHF
TRBJ2-7	TRBV2	NA	NA	TGTGCCAGCAGTGGGACAGTCCGCCGCCACGAGCAGTACTTC	CASSGTVRRHEQYF
TRBJ2-5	TRBV29-1	many	TRBD1	TGCAGCGTCGGGGACAGGGGACAACTCCAAGAGACCCAGTACTTC	CSVGDRGQLQETQYF
TRBJ1-2	TRBV4-3	NA	NA	TGCGCCAGCAGCCAAGATTTTTTAGGGACCTCCTATGGCTACACCTTC	CASSQDFLGTSYGYTF
TRBJ1-5	TRBV12-3/TRBV12-4	NA	TRBD1	TGTGCCAGCAGTCCAGGGGGACCGGGCAATCAGCCCCAGCATTTT	CASSPGGPGNQPQHF
TRBJ2-3	TRBV9	few	NA	TGTGCCAGCAGCGTATCACCAGATACGCAGTATTTT	CASSVSPDTQYF
TRBJ2-1	TRBV29-1	many	TRBD1	TGCAGCGTTGAAGATCGGACAGGGAACAATGAGCAGTTCTTC	CSVEDRTGNNEQFF
TRBJ2-4	TRBV7-2	few	NA	TGTGCCAGCAGCTTAGGAGGCCCGCTGCAAGCCAAAAACATTCAGTACTTC	CASSLGGPLQAKNIQYF
TRBJ2-7	TRBV7-2	NA	NA	TGTGCCAGCAGCTTAATGGTTCAGGGGGGTCCCTACGAGCAGTACTTC	CASSLMVQGGPYEQYF
TRBJ2-7	TRBV20-1	NA	NA	TGCAGTGCTAGCCGGGACCGACTCGACGAGCAGTATTTC	CSASRDRLDEQYF
TRBJ2-1	TRBV20-1	few	TRBD2	TGCAGTGCCACCTTAGCGGGGGGCTCCTACAATGAGCAGTTCTTC	CSATLAGGSYNEQFF
TRBJ2-2	TRBV4-3	NA	TRBD1	TGCGCCAGCAGCCAAGTTGGGACAGTTAACACCGGGGAGCTGTTTTTT	CASSQVGTVNTGELFF
TRBJ1-4	TRBV7-9	few	NA	TGTGCCAGCACGCTCGACGGGGCATCGAATGAAAAACTGTTTTTT	CASTLDGASNEKLFF
TRBJ2-1	TRBV4-3	many	TRBD2	TGCGCCAGCAGCCACCCAGCGGGGGTCGAAAGCTCCTACAATGAGCAGTTCTTC	CASSHPAGVESSYNEQFF
TRBJ2-2	TRBV4-1	NA	TRBD2	TGCGCCAGCAGCCCCACCCTAGCGGGGGGACCCACCGGGGAGCTGTTTTTT	CASSPTLAGGPTGELFF
TRBJ2-2	TRBV20-1	NA	NA	TGCAGTGCTAGTGGTATCTTGAACACCGGGGAGCTGTTTTTT	CSASGILNTGELFF
TRBJ1-1	TRBV20-1	few	NA	TGCAGTGCAACATCAGACAACACTGAAGCTTTCTTT	CSATSDNTEAFF
TRBJ1-1	TRBV12-3/TRBV12-4	NA	TRBD1	TGTGCCAGCAGTCCCGGGACAGGGGAGAACACTGAAGCTTTCTTT	CASSPGTGENTEAFF
TRBJ2-6	TRBV7-9	NA	NA	TGTGCCAGCAGCCGACGACAGGCTGGGGCCAACGTCCTGACTTTC	CASSRRQAGANVLTF
TRBJ1-2	TRBV29-1	NA	NA	TGCAGCGTTGAAGTCCGTCCGGGACAACTTAACTATGGCTACACCTTC	CSVEVRPGQLNYGYTF
TRBJ2-7	TRBV5-1	many	NA	TGCGCCAGCAGATGGGGTAACGAGCAGTACTTC	CASRWGNEQYF
TRBJ1-2	TRBV2	NA	NA	TGTGCCAGCACAGGGGATTTGAGGGGCTACACCTTC	CASTGDLRGYTF
TRBJ2-1	TRBV9	many	TRBD2	TGTGCCAGCAGCGTAGGTGGGGGGGTCAATGAGCAGTTCTTC	CASSVGGGVNEQFF
TRBJ1-1	TRBV7-9	many	NA	TGTGCCAGCAGCTCCACAGGGACTGAAGCTTTCTTT	CASSSTGTEAFF
TRBJ2-5	TRBV7-8	NA	TRBD1	TGTGCCAGCAGCTTAACCAACAGGGGGCATGATGAGCAGTACTTC	CASSLTNRGHDEQYF
TRBJ1-5	TRBV12-3/TRBV12-4	NA	TRBD1	TGTGCCAGCAGTAATACAGGGGGCTTCAATCAGCCCCAGCATTTT	CASSNTGGFNQPQHF
TRBJ2-3	TRBV27	NA	TRBD1	TGTGCCAGCAGTTTATCGAGAGGTACAGGGGGCACAGATACGCAGTATTTT	CASSLSRGTGGTDTQYF
TRBJ1-4	TRBV7-2	NA	NA	TGTGCCAGCAGCCCCGAAGGACGGCGCCCTAATGAAAAACTGTTTTTT	CASSPEGRRPNEKLFF
TRBJ1-2	TRBV28	NA	NA	TGTGCCAGCAGGAAAACAACCGGTGGACGGGATTTCACTAACTATGGCTACACCTTC	CASRKTTGGRDFTNYGYTF
TRBJ1-2	TRBV20-1	many	TRBD1	TGCAGTGCACCCCAACAGGGGAACTATGGCTACACCTTC	CSAPQQGNYGYTF
TRBJ2-1	TRBV12-5	NA	TRBD2	TGTGCTAGTGGTTCTAGCGGGGGTACTAATGAGCAGTTCTTC	CASGSSGGTNEQFF
TRBJ2-7	TRBV10-3	once	TRBD1	TGTGCCATCAGGGACCCGGGACAGGTATCCTACGAGCAGTACTTC	CAIRDPGQVSYEQYF
TRBJ2-7	TRBV20-1	many	NA	TGCAGTGCTAGAGATTTGAGACAGCATAGTACCCAGTACTTC	CSARDLRQHSTQYF
TRBJ2-7	TRBV7-2	many	NA	TGTGCCAGCAGCTTAGGACCAGGGTTACAGACTTACGAGCAGTACTTC	CASSLGPGLQTYEQYF
TRBJ1-1	TRBV20-1	few	TRBD1	TGCAGTGCTTCGACAGGGTTGGAGATGAACACTGAAGCTTTCTTT	CSASTGLEMNTEAFF
TRBJ2-1	TRBV20-1	few	NA	TGCAGTGCTAGTCTTCCGGTGACGGTAGGAGTTCCCCGAAAGTTTCCCTCCAACAATGAGCAGTTCTTC	CSASLPVTVGVPRKFPSNNEQFF
TRBJ1-5	TRBV6-1	NA	NA	TGTGCCAGCAGTGAACAGTATAGCAATCAGCCCCAGCATTTT	CASSEQYSNQPQHF
TRBJ2-1	TRBV3-1	few	NA	TGTGCCAGCAGCCTTCGACAGACCTACAATGAGCAGTTCTTC	CASSLRQTYNEQFF
TRBJ2-2	TRBV5-6	NA	NA	TGTGCCAGCACCCAAGGTACCGGGGAGCTGTTTTTT	CASTQGTGELFF